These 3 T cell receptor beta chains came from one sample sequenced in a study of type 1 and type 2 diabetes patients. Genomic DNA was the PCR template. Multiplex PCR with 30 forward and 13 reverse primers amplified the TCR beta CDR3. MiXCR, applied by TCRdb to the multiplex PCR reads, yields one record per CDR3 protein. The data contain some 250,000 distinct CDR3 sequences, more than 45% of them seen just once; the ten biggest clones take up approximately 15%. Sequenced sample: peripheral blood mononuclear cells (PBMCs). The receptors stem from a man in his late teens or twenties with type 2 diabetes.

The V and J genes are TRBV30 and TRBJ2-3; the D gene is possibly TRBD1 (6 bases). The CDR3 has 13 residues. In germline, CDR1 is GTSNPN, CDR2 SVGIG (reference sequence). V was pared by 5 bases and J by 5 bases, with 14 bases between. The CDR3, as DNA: TGTGCCTGGGGTGGTGGGGGCCAAGATACGCAGTATTTT. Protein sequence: CAWGGGGQDTQYF.

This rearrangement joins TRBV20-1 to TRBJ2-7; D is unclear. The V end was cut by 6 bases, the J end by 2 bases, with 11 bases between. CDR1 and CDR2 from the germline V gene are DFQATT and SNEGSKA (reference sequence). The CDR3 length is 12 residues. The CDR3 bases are TGCAGTGCGGGCGACACTACCTACGAGCAGTACTTC. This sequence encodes CSAGDTTYEQYF.

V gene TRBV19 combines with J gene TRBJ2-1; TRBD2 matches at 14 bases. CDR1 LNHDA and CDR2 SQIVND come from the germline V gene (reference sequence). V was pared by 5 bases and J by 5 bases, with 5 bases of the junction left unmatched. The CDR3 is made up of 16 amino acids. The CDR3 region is CASSLGLAGGHNEQFF. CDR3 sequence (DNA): TGTGCCAGTAGTCTAGGACTAGCGGGGGGCCACAATGAGCAGTTCTTC.